One and the same sample provided the 21 T cell receptor beta chains below, sequenced in a study of monozygotic twins with inflammatory bowel disease. TCRdb reanalyzed the 5' RACE reads, giving one entry per CDR3 protein sequence and no DNA. Its table lists more than 300,000 distinct CDR3 sequences. Sequencing input: blood. The receptors originated from a human donor with ulcerative colitis or Crohn's disease, or a healthy co-twin of an affected twin (not recorded which).

The chain has TRBV29-1 and TRBJ2-3; checking the TCRdb D call of TRBD1 is not possible without DNA. CDR3 length: 16 amino acids. The germline gives CDR1 SQVTM, CDR2 ANQGSEA. The CDR3 loop is CSVRGWDRGSTDTQYF.

This chain connects TRBV5-1 to TRBJ2-7. The CDR3 runs 14 residues. Germline CDR1 is SGHRS and CDR2 is YFSETQ. CDR3 region: CASSLDSSGYEQYF.

The chain links TRBV7-9 to TRBJ2-7. The CDR3 is made up of 17 amino acids. Germline V gene lookup returns CDR1 SEHNR and CDR2 FQNEAQ (reference sequence). The CDR3 here is CASSSTAGRRTYYEQYF. The full variable domain, rest sourced from reference TRBV7-9 and TRBJ2-7, is DTGVSQNPRHKITKRGQNVTFRCDPISEHNRLYWYRQTLGQGPEFLTYFQNEAQLEKSRLLSDRFSAERPKGSFSTLEIQRTEQGDSAMYLCASSSTAGRRTYYEQYFGPGTRLTVT.

The rearrangement joins TRBV6-7 to TRBJ1-2; TCRdb proposes TRBD1, but this gene call is untestable without DNA. TRBV6-7 is an ORF for which the function is uncertain. CDR3 length: 15 amino acids. The chain's CDR3 is CASSYKTGDIYGYTF.

V gene TRBV28 combines with J gene TRBJ2-1; TCRdb indicates TRBD2, and absent DNA this call remains unverified. The germline gives CDR1 MDHEN, CDR2 SYDVKM. This CDR3 has 16 residues. CDR3 sequence: CASSLGEGYSYNEQFF.

This chain links TRBV12-3 or TRBV12-4 with TRBJ2-2; TCRdb's D gene call, TRBD1, goes unchecked for lack of DNA. The CDR3 length is 15 residues. The CDR3 spells CASSLGDRATGELFF.

The rearrangement uses TRBV14 and TRBJ2-2; TCRdb proposes TRBD1, but this gene call is untestable without DNA. Germline V gives CDR1 SGHDN, CDR2 FVKESK. The CDR3 spans 14 residues. CDR3: CASSSAGGTGELFF.

The V call is TRBV6-2 or TRBV6-3, the J call TRBJ1-2; TCRdb lists TRBD1, though no DNA is available to test this call. The germline gives CDR1 MNHEY, CDR2 SVGEGT. The CDR3 consists of 11 residues. The CDR3 sequence: CASSYGTERRF.

The chain couples TRBV7-9 to TRBJ2-5; TCRdb's D gene call, TRBD1, goes unchecked for lack of DNA. CDR3 length: 14 residues. Germline CDR1 reads SEHNR; CDR2 reads FQNEAQ (reference sequence). The CDR3 region is CASSLVNREETQYF. Using reference TRBV7-9 and TRBJ2-5 for the parts outside the CDR3, the full variable domain is DTGVSQNPRHKITKRGQNVTFRCDPISEHNRLYWYRQTLGQGPEFLTYFQNEAQLEKSRLLSDRFSAERPKGSFSTLEIQRTEQGDSAMYLCASSLVNREETQYFGPGTRLLVL.

The rearrangement joins TRBV7-2 to TRBJ1-5; TCRdb reports TRBD1, a call that lacks DNA to check it against. The CDR3 sequence is 16 residues long. In germline, CDR1 is SGHTA, CDR2 FQGNSA. Here the CDR3 reads CASSFGQGAGDQPQHF.

The chain couples TRBV30 to TRBJ1-5. Per the germline V gene, CDR1 is GTSNPN and CDR2 is SVGIG (reference sequence). The CDR3 length is 14 residues. The CDR3 here is CAWSEGAGNQPQHF.

The chain carries TRBV7-2 and TRBJ1-2. The CDR3 loop spans 15 amino acids. Looked up from germline, CDR1 is SGHTA and CDR2 is FQGNSA. CDR3 loop: CASSLESPTLSGYTF.

V gene TRBV7-2 combines with J gene TRBJ2-7; TCRdb indicates TRBD1, and absent DNA this call remains unverified. Germline-derived CDR1 and CDR2 are SGHTA and FQGNSA. This CDR3 is built from 15 residues. Here the CDR3 reads CASTTEGTGTREQYF.

This rearrangement joins TRBV7-2 to TRBJ2-5; TCRdb picks TRBD1, but there is no DNA to check that call. CDR1 SGHTA and CDR2 FQGNSA come from the germline V gene. This CDR3 region has 14 residues. CDR3 sequence: CASSLTRARETQYF.

The rearrangement uses TRBV3-1 and TRBJ2-7; checking the TCRdb D call of TRBD2 is not possible without DNA. This CDR3 has 15 amino acids. In germline, CDR1 is LGHDT, CDR2 YNNKEL (reference sequence). CDR3: CASSQASGTSYEQYF.

The rearrangement joins TRBV5-1 to TRBJ2-5. This CDR3 region has 14 residues. The V gene's germline CDR1 is SGHRS and CDR2 YFSETQ. CDR3 protein: CASSFPNQQETQYF.

This chain links TRBV4-3 with TRBJ2-1; checking the TCRdb D call of TRBD1 is not possible without DNA. Germline values: CDR1 LGHNA, CDR2 YSLEER. This CDR3 contains 16 residues. CDR3 protein: CASSQNSVPSYNEQFF.

The J gene is TRBJ1-6, the V gene TRBV20-1; there is no DNA to check the TCRdb D call of TRBD1. This CDR3 has 15 amino acids. Germline loops: CDR1 DFQATT, CDR2 SNEGSKA (reference sequence). The CDR3: CSARDLRGYNSPLHF.

The rearrangement joins TRBV24-1 to TRBJ2-3; TCRdb reports TRBD2, a call that lacks DNA to check it against. The CDR3 length is 16 residues. Germline lookup yields CDR1 KGHDR and CDR2 SFDVKD. CDR3 loop: CATSEYSGRGMDTQYF.

The chain employs TRBV6-5 and TRBJ1-1; there is no DNA to check the TCRdb D call of TRBD1. This CDR3 is 16 amino acids long. Per germline, CDR1 MNHEY and CDR2 SVGAGI. The CDR3 is CASSYSTGGPNTEAFF.

The chain is built from TRBV5-1 and TRBJ2-7. Germline V gene data show CDR1 as SGHRS and CDR2 as YFSETQ. CDR3 size: 16 residues. This chain's CDR3 is CASSLAPVQSSYEQYF.